This T cell receptor beta chain stems from a study of CD8 T cells in Susac syndrome. Study-wide results and caveats: It was acknowledged in the study that the number of individuals who were included in its TCR sequencing and HLA analysis was relatively small.

This CDR3 has 16 amino acids. The V end was cut by 3 bases, the J end by 2 bases, with 16 bases between. The germline gives CDR1 SGDLS, CDR2 YYNGEE. Roughly 0.45 to 1 ug RNA was reverse transcribed with random hexamers. A single record per CDR3 protein comes from TCRdb applying MiXCR to the immunoSEQ multiplex PCR reads. Of some 260,000 distinct CDR3 sequences listed, about 88% are singletons. In blood CD8+ and CD4+ T cells, TCR beta underwent sequencing. Negative magnetic isolation gave CD8+ and CD4+ cells; FACS enriched CD8+ TEMRA. Of note for this clonotype: Its matching antigen is unknown.

Sample: CD8+ T cells from PBMCs. This receptor was taken from a human donor with multiple sclerosis. This chain connects TRBV9 to TRBJ2-3, with D maybe TRBD1 (6 bases). The CDR3 protein is CASSERKGDHTDTQYF. The CDR3 nucleotides read TGTGCCAGCAGCGAACGTAAGGGGGACCACACAGATACGCAGTATTTT. Combining the CDR3 with reference TRBV9 and TRBJ2-3 gives the whole variable domain DSGVTQTPKHLITATGQRVTLRCSPRSGDLSVYWYQQSLDQGLQFLIQYYNGEERAKGNILERFSAQQFPDLHSELNLSSLELGDSALYFCASSERKGDHTDTQYFGPGTRLTVL.